What follows are 8 T cell receptor beta chains derived from one specimen sequenced in a study of blood T cell repertoires in COVID-19. Clones were sequenced by immunoSEQ multiplex PCR, and TCRdb holds only the in-frame ones, with some missing. Counted here are over 250,000 clones, roughly 87% occurring once; the ten biggest clones make up approximately 1%. The sample was PBMCs or T cells enriched from blood (not recorded which). Receptors were obtained from a woman in her twenties or thirties who had recovered from COVID-19.

The rearrangement links TRBV6-6 to TRBJ2-7, with 8 bases matching TRBD1. V shed 0 bases and J 6 bases; nucleotides not matched to a gene: 7. The CDR3 spans 15 residues. Per the germline V gene, CDR1 is MNHNY and CDR2 is SVGAGI (reference sequence). CDR3 amino acids: CASSYSRDRLIEQYF. As DNA, the CDR3 is TGTGCCAGCAGTTACTCTCGGGACAGGTTGATCGAGCAGTACTTC.

The CDR3 is CASSSGTGDYGYTF. Here the CDR3 DNA reads TGTGCCAGCAGCTCCGGGACAGGAGACTATGGCTACACCTTC. This chain joins TRBV28 and TRBJ1-2; TRBD1 matches 8 bases. V was pared by 6 bases and J by 3 bases, with 6 bases of the junction left unmatched. This CDR3 comprises 14 residues. CDR1 is MDHEN and CDR2 is SYDVKM in the germline V gene.

The chain is built from TRBV18 and TRBJ2-3; 7 nucleotides line up with TRBD1. V lost 3 bases to trimming and J lost 2 bases; unmatched junction nucleotides: 5. CDR3 length: 15 amino acids. The germline CDR1 and CDR2 sequences are KGHSH and LQKENI. CDR3 sequence: CASSPGQLHTDTQYF. The CDR3, as DNA: TGTGCCAGCTCACCGGGACAGCTACACACAGATACGCAGTATTTT.

The V and J genes are TRBV7-4 and TRBJ1-5, with D perhaps TRBD1 (6 bases). Germline V gene data show CDR1 as SGHVT and CDR2 as SQSDAQ. V was pared by 5 bases and J by 8 bases, with 22 bases between. The CDR3 sequence is 16 residues long. CDR3 DNA: TGTGCCAGCAGCCCCCGGGACAAAAAGGCAAAAAAGCCCCAGCATTTT. Its protein is CASSPRDKKAKKPQHF.

The V and J genes are TRBV2 and TRBJ1-3, with a tentative D call TRBD1 (5 bases). The CDR3 has 15 residues. The germline V gene has CDR1 SNHLY and CDR2 FYNNEI. Trimming cost V 4 bases and J 4 bases, with 14 bases left between them. In DNA form, the CDR3 reads TGTGCCAGCAGTGTTTCGACAGCGATCGGAAACACCATATATTTT. Its translation is CASSVSTAIGNTIYF.

The chain is built from TRBV4-1 and TRBJ1-5; 8 nucleotides line up with TRBD1. CDR1 and CDR2 from the germline V gene are MGHRA and YSYEKL. CDR3 size: 15 residues. V trimming: 3 bases; J trimming: 2 bases; junction bases outside the gene matches: 3. For the CDR3, the DNA is TGCGCCAGCAGCCAGGCGACAGGGGGCAATCAGCCCCAGCATTTT. Encoded protein: CASSQATGGNQPQHF.

V and J are TRBV5-6 and TRBJ1-5; D gene unclear. Germline loops: CDR1 SGHDT, CDR2 YYEEEE. The CDR3 is 15 amino acids. V lost 3 bases to trimming and J lost 0 bases, with 10 bases between them. CDR3 in DNA: TGTGCCAGCAGCTATTATGGGCTTAGCAATCAGCCCCAGCATTTT. Protein: CASSYYGLSNQPQHF.

This clone was observed a handful of times. The V and J genes are TRBV11-2 and TRBJ1-2; possibly TRBD1 for D (6 bases). The CDR3 length is 18 residues. The germline V and J ends were trimmed by 0 bases and 0 bases, with 17 bases remaining between them. Germline loops: CDR1 SGHAT, CDR2 FQNNGV. The CDR3 loop reads CASSLEHLTGLSNYGYTF. The CDR3 DNA is TGTGCCAGCAGCTTAGAGCATCTGACAGGACTCTCTAACTATGGCTACACCTTC.